These 27 T cell receptor beta chains share one sample of origin, sequenced in a study of vaccination effects on CD4 cells after COVID-19. No antigen has been identified for these receptors. Using viral peptide pools, the ViraFEST assay grew out antigen-specific CD4+ T cells prior to sequencing. At the end of 9 to 11 days of culture, CD4+ T cells were isolated. Participants were vaccinated with two doses of either the BNT162b2 or mRNA-1273 vaccine. TCRdb's table, derived via immunoSEQ multiplex PCR, lists solely in-frame clones and lacks some. The repertoire consists of 84,000 or so clones, with under 80% occurring once and the leading ten covering roughly 1.2%. This specimen consisted of CD4+ T cells from PBMCs cultured with HCoV-OC43 spike peptides, obtained after COVID-19 vaccination. Subset described: HCoV-OC43 spike overlapping peptide pool stimulation. Receptors were obtained from a human donor who received a COVID-19 vaccine.

Judged by abundance, this clone is medium-sized. The chain employs TRBV11-2 and TRBJ2-7; the D call may be TRBD1 or TRBD2 (5 bases each). The CDR3 loop spans 14 amino acids. The V gene lost 8 bases and the J gene lost 0 bases, with 14 bases spanning the gap. From germline, CDR1 is SGHAT and CDR2 FQNNGV. Here the CDR3 DNA reads TGTGCCAGCGGGAAGGGACCAAACTCCTACGAGCAGTACGTC. Translation gives CASGKGPNSYEQYV.

The chain joins TRBV6-5 to TRBJ2-7; a possible D gene is TRBD2 (6 bases). The CDR3 spans 13 residues. Germline-derived CDR1 and CDR2 are MNHEY and SVGAGI. Between the trimmed V and J ends, which lost 4 bases and 4 bases, there was a span of 11 bases. CDR3 region: CASSSTRGYEQYV. CDR3 nucleotide sequence: TGTGCCAGCAGTTCGACCCGGGGGTACGAGCAGTACGTC.

The chain links TRBV5-4 to TRBJ2-2; TRBD1 matches at 9 bases. Trimming took 4 bases from V and 7 from J; bases not matched to a gene: 8. Germline V gives CDR1 SGHNT, CDR2 YYREEE (reference sequence). This CDR3 has 15 amino acids. CDR3 region: CASSDRTGAGGELFF. Written as DNA, the CDR3 is TGTGCCAGCAGCGATAGGACAGGGGCGGGCGGGGAGCTGTTTTTT. Combining the CDR3 with reference TRBV5-4 and TRBJ2-2 gives the whole variable domain ETGVTQSPTHLIKTRGQQVTLRCSSQSGHNTVSWYQQALGQGPQFIFQYYREEENGRGNFPPRFSGLQFPNYSSELNVNALELDDSALYLCASSDRTGAGGELFFGEGSRLTVL.

The chain combines TRBV6-7 with TRBJ1-2; D gene ambiguous. TRBV6-7 is an ORF, with its function uncertain. CDR3 length: 16 residues. Between the trimmed V and J ends, which lost 0 bases and 4 bases, there was a span of 15 bases. The CDR3 DNA follows: TGTGCCAGCAGTTACTCGAACGCGAATCGAACCTATGGCTACACCTTC. Translating it yields CASSYSNANRTYGYTF.

J is TRBJ2-4 and V is TRBV28; D may be TRBD1 (5 bases). The germline V gene encodes CDR1 MDHEN and CDR2 SYDVKM. The CDR3 runs 16 residues. V lost 4 bases and J lost 2, with 15 bases in between. As DNA, the CDR3 is TGTGCCAGCAGTTCCCCCAATAGGGGAACCAAAAACATTCAGTACTTC. Translating it yields CASSSPNRGTKNIQYF.

The rearrangement joins TRBV6-5 to TRBJ2-7; D gene ambiguous. Germline CDR1 reads MNHEY; CDR2 reads SVGAGI. The ends were cut back, 6 bases at V and 3 bases at J, with 15 bases in the middle. The CDR3 runs to 14 residues. The DNA for the CDR3 is TGTGCCAGCAGGAAGGACGCGGAAGTCTACGAGCAGTACGTC. Translation: CASRKDAEVYEQYV.

The gene calls are TRBV13 and TRBJ2-7; 11 bases fit TRBD1. Losses at the gene ends were 4 bases for V and 3 bases for J; bases not matched to a gene: 5. Germline assignment: CDR1 PRHDT and CDR2 FYEKMQ (reference sequence). This CDR3 spans 15 amino acids. The chain's CDR3 is CASSSSGTGGYEQYV. The CDR3 DNA reads TGTGCCAGCAGCTCAAGCGGGACAGGGGGCTACGAGCAGTACGTC.

V is TRBV7-3 and J is TRBJ2-2; D is possibly TRBD2 (7 bases). The germline gives CDR1 SGHTA, CDR2 FQGTGA. This CDR3 region has 18 residues. The V end was cut by 2 bases, the J end by 3 bases, with 19 bases between. CDR3 bases: TGTGCCAGCAGCTTATTGGGGGGCCTACGGGGGGACACCGGGGAGCTGTTTTTT. This sequence encodes CASSLLGGLRGDTGELFF.

This clone appeared a few times. V usage is TRBV3-1 (or the pseudogene TRBV3-2) and J usage is TRBJ2-1, with 9 bases aligning to TRBD1. J was trimmed by 8 bases and V by 4 bases; bases with no gene match: 3. The germline V gene encodes CDR1 LGHDT and CDR2 YNNKEL (reference sequence). The CDR3 extends over 13 amino acids. In DNA, the CDR3 is TGTGCCAGCAGCCGGGACAGGGCATATGAGCAGTTCTTC. Amino acid sequence: CASSRDRAYEQFF.

The chain uses TRBV5-1 and TRBJ1-1; D gene ambiguous. Germline CDR1 reads SGHRS; CDR2 reads YFSETQ. The CDR3 consists of 13 residues. V lost 1 base and J 0 bases, leaving 4 bases between the germline ends. The CDR3 sequence: CASSLRLNTEAFF. CDR3 sequence (DNA): TGCGCCAGCAGCTTGCGACTGAACACTGAAGCTTTCTTT.

The chain combines TRBV7-2 with TRBJ1-6; D is possibly TRBD1 (5 bases). The CDR3 sequence is 14 residues long. The germline V gene has CDR1 SGHTA and CDR2 FQGNSA. V was cut by 0 bases and J by 18 bases, with 18 bases left in between. The chain's CDR3 is CASSLARGSPGPHF. CDR3 DNA sequence: TGTGCCAGCAGCTTAGCGCGGGGGAGCCCGGGTCCCCACTTT.

The genes are TRBV4-1 and TRBJ1-4, with 10 bases matching TRBD1. The V gene's germline CDR1 is MGHRA and CDR2 YSYEKL. Losses at the gene ends were 4 bases for V and 8 bases for J; bases not matched to a gene: 7. The CDR3 is 15 residues long. In DNA, the CDR3 is TGCGCCAGCAGCCCAGAGGACAGGGGGGTGGAAAAACTGTTTTTT. It yields the protein CASSPEDRGVEKLFF.

J is TRBJ1-1 and V is TRBV4-1; D may be TRBD1 (6 bases). The CDR3 is 17 residues long. Germline CDR1 MGHRA, CDR2 YSYEKL. Trimming took 5 bases from V and 0 from J, leaving 19 bases between them. DNA of the CDR3: TGCGCCAGCAGCTCTAGGACAGTTCCCACCCTGAACACTGAAGCTTTCTTT. It specifies CASSSRTVPTLNTEAFF.

This clone was seen more than once but under ten times. The chain couples TRBV7-2 to TRBJ2-7; D possibly corresponds to TRBD1 (6 bases). CDR3 size: 13 residues. Germline CDR1 and CDR2: SGHTA and FQGNSA. Trimming took 5 bases from V and 6 from J, leaving 14 bases between them. The CDR3 DNA follows: TGTGCCAGCAGCACAGAAGGACAGACCGAGCAGTACGTC. Translation gives CASSTEGQTEQYV.

The V call is TRBV12-5, the J call TRBJ2-3; D remains unclear. In germline, CDR1 is LGHNT, CDR2 FRNRAP. The CDR3 covers 14 residues. V lost 3 bases and J lost 0, with 7 bases in between. In DNA, the CDR3 is TGTGCTAGTGGTTTAGGTCTTAGCACAGATACGCAGTATTTT. It encodes CASGLGLSTDTQYF.

V and J are TRBV7-9 and TRBJ2-7; the D is unclear. The germline V gene encodes CDR1 SEHNR and CDR2 FQNEAQ (reference sequence). CDR3 length: 12 residues. V was clipped by 10 bases and J by 3 bases, with 13 bases between them. CDR3 nucleotide sequence: TGTGCCATATCCCGGGCACGCTACGAGCAGTACGTC. This translates into CAISRARYEQYV.

The CDR3 loop reads CASSESGGFRETQYF. Here the CDR3 DNA reads TGTGCCAGCAGTGAATCGGGAGGGTTTCGGGAGACCCAGTACTTC. The chain combines TRBV6-1 with TRBJ2-5; TRBD2 aligns across 8 bases. CDR1 and CDR2 from the germline V gene are MNHNS and SASEGT. The CDR3 runs 15 residues. V shed 2 bases, J shed 5 bases, and the junction held 7 bases outside the gene matches.

This clone was counted a few times. The chain carries TRBV10-1 and TRBJ2-3, with D possibly called TRBD1 or TRBD2 (5 bases each). The V gene's germline CDR1 is WNHNN and CDR2 SYGVQD (reference sequence). Trimming cost V 7 bases and J 0 bases, with 8 bases left between them. CDR3 length: 13 amino acids. CDR3 in DNA: TGCGCCAGCACCCGGGACAGCACAGATACGCAGTATTTT. It translates to CASTRDSTDTQYF.

This clone appeared a single time. This chain uses TRBV12-5 with TRBJ1-4, with unresolved D. With 6 bases removed from V and 8 bases from J, the gap between germline ends came to 7 bases. CDR1 and CDR2 from the germline V gene are LGHNT and FRNRAP. The CDR3 sequence is 11 residues long. The CDR3: CASGEYEKLFF. The CDR3, as DNA: TGTGCTAGTGGCGAGTACGAAAAACTGTTTTTT.

The chain joins TRBV5-1 to TRBJ1-1; D unclear. Trimming pared 0 bases from V and 5 bases from J, leaving 11 bases between. The CDR3 runs to 14 residues. Germline CDR1 reads SGHRS; CDR2 reads YFSETQ. In DNA form, the CDR3 reads TGCGCCAGCAGCTTGGGGGGTTATGGAACTGAAGCTTTCTTT. This sequence encodes CASSLGGYGTEAFF. Using reference TRBV5-1 and TRBJ1-1 for the parts outside the CDR3, the full variable domain is KAGVTQTPRYLIKTRGQQVTLSCSPISGHRSVSWYQQTPGQGLQFLFEYFSETQRNKGNFPGRFSGRQFSNSRSEMNVSTLELGDSALYLCASSLGGYGTEAFFGQGTRLTVV.

This clone was observed once. Mismatch with germline at one junction end may stem from a read error. The chain employs TRBV2 and TRBJ2-3; 7 nucleotides line up with TRBD2. CDR3 size: 12 residues. From germline, CDR1 is SNHLY and CDR2 FYNNEI. CDR3 nucleotides: TGTGCCAGCAGGGAAGGACTAGACACGCAGTATTTT. This translates into CASREGLDTQYF.

The chain joins TRBV5-1 to TRBJ2-2, with TRBD1 identical over 8 bases. The CDR3 length is 14 residues. Per the germline V gene, CDR1 is SGHRS and CDR2 is YFSETQ. After removal of 4 bases from V and 6 bases from J, the junction contained 5 bases not matched to a gene. CDR3 sequence (DNA): TGCGCCAGCAGCCCGACAGGGGTGCCCGGGGAGCTGTTTTTT. It codes for CASSPTGVPGELFF.

This clone occurred a few times. CDR3 DNA: TGTGCCAGCTCACCACCCGGCAGGGGTGATTCACCCCTCCACTTT. Protein product: CASSPPGRGDSPLHF. The chain uses TRBV18 and TRBJ1-6; TRBD1 might be the D (6 bases). The CDR3 covers 15 residues. With 0 bases removed from V and 8 bases from J, the gap between germline ends came to 11 bases. The germline V gene has CDR1 KGHSH and CDR2 LQKENI.

This rearrangement joins TRBV6-4 to TRBJ2-1; no clear D. Per the germline V gene, CDR1 is MRHNA and CDR2 is SNTAGT. The CDR3 has 15 amino acids. The V gene lost 5 bases and the J gene lost 7 bases, with 18 bases spanning the gap. The CDR3 DNA is TGTGCCAGCAGTTCAGACCCATATGTGGGGAATGAGCAGTTCTTC. Translation gives CASSSDPYVGNEQFF.

V gene TRBV9 combines with J gene TRBJ1-1; 7 nucleotides agree with TRBD1. Germline V lookup: CDR1 SGDLS, CDR2 YYNGEE. CDR3 length: 16 amino acids. The V and J ends lost 6 bases and 4 bases, in that order; junction bases with no gene match: 15. Here the CDR3 DNA reads TGTGCCAGCAATTCTGCCATGCAGGGGGTGGGCACTGAAGCTTTCTTT. Translation: CASNSAMQGVGTEAFF.

This clone was detected once. V and J are TRBV29-1 and TRBJ2-1; maybe TRBD2 (7 bases). V shed 7 bases and J shed 6 bases, with 19 bases lying between them. CDR3 length equals 14 residues. Per the germline V gene, CDR1 is SQVTM and CDR2 is ANQGSEA. CDR3 protein: CSGNRDGGPNEQFF. The CDR3 nucleotides are TGCAGCGGAAACCGGGACGGGGGGCCCAATGAGCAGTTCTTC.

The gene calls are TRBV28 and TRBJ1-3; possibly TRBD1 for D (6 bases). This CDR3 region has 16 residues. Trimming stripped 4 bases from V and 4 bases from J, with 17 bases between. Germline assignment: CDR1 MDHEN and CDR2 SYDVKM. CDR3 DNA: TGTGCCAGCAGTTCCGCCGGAGGGGGGCAAGGAAACACCATATATTTT. Amino acids: CASSSAGGGQGNTIYF.